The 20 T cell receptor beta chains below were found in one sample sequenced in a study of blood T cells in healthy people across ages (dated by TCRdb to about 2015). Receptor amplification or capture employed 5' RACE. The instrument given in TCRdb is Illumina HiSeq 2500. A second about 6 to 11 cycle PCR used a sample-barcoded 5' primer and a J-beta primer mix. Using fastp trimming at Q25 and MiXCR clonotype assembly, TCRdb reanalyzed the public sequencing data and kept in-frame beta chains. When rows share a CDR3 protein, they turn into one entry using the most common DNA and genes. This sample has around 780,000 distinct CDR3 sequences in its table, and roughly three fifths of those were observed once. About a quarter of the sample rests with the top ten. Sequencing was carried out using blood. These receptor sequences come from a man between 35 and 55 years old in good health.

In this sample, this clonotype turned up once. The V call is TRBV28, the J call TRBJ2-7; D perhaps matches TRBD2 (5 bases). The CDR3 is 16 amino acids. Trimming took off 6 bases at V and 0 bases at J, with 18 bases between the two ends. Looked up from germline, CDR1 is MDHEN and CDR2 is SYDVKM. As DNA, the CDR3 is TGTGCCAGCAGCCCACAACTAGGCTCGAGCTCCTACGAGCAGTACTTC. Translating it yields CASSPQLGSSSYEQYF.

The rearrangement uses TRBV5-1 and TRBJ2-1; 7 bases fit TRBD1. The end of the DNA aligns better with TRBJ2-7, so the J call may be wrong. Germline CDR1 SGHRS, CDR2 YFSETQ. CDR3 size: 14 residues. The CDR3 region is CASSSDRAYNEQYF. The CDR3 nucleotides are TGCGCCAGCAGCTCCGACAGGGCTTACAATGAGCAGTACTTC.

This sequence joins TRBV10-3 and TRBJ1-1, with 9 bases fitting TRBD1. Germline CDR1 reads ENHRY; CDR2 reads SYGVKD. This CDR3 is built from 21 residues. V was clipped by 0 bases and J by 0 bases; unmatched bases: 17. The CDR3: CAISESRTGGAEGRMNTEAFF. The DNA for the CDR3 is TGTGCCATCAGTGAGTCCCGAACAGGGGGCGCGGAGGGCAGGATGAACACTGAAGCTTTCTTT.

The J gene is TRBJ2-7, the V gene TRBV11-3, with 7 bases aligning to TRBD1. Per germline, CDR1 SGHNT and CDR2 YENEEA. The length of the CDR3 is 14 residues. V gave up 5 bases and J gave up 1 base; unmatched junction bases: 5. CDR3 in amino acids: CASSLQDRSYEQYF. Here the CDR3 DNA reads TGTGCCAGCAGCCTTCAGGACAGGTCCTACGAGCAGTACTTC.

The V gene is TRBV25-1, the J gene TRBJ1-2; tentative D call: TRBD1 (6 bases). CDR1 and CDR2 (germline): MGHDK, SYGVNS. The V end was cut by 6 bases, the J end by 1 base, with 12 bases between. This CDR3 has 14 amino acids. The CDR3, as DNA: TGTGCCAGCAGGCAGACAGGTGATAACTATGGCTACACCTTC. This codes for CASRQTGDNYGYTF.

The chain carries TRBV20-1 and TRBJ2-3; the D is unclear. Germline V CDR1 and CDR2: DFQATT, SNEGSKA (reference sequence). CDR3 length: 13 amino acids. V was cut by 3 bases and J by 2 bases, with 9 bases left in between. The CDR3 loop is CSASDTITDTQYF. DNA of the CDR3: TGCAGTGCTAGTGATACTATCACAGATACGCAGTATTTT.

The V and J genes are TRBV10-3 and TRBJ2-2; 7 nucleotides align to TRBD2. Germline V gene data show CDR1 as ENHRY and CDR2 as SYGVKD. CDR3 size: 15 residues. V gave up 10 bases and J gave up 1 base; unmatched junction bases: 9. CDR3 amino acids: CASRLGLLNTGELFF. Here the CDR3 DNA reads TGTGCCAGCCGACTGGGACTACTGAACACCGGGGAGCTGTTTTTT.

CDR3 bases: TGTGCCAGCAGCAAGGATGCCGGACAGGGGGTGGGAAACATTCAGTACTTC. This gives the protein CASSKDAGQGVGNIQYF. The chain recombines TRBV21-1 with TRBJ2-4; the listed D gene, TRBD1, was not tested against the DNA. TRBV21-1 is listed as a pseudogene. The CDR3 has 17 residues.

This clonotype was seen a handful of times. DNA of the CDR3: TGTGCCAGCAGCTTAGGAGAGCGGGTCCGGGAGACCCAGTACTTC. Translated, it gives CASSLGERVRETQYF. The rearrangement uses TRBV7-2 and TRBJ2-5, with D perhaps TRBD2 (6 bases). Germline V lookup: CDR1 SGHTA, CDR2 FQGNSA. This CDR3 is 15 amino acids long. Deletions cut 1 base from V and 5 bases from J, with 14 bases between.

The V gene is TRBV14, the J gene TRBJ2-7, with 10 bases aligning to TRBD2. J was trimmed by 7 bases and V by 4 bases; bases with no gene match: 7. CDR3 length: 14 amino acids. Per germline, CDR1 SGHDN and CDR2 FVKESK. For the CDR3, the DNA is TGTGCCAGCAGCCTTGTCCTAGCGGGAGCGGAGCAGTACTTC. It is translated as CASSLVLAGAEQYF.

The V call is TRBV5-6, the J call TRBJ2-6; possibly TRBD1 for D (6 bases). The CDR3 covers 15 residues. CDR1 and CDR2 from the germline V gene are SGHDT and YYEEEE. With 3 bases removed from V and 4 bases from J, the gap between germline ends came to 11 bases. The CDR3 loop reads CASSYTGSGANVLTF. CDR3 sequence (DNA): TGTGCCAGCAGCTATACAGGGTCCGGGGCCAACGTCCTGACTTTC.

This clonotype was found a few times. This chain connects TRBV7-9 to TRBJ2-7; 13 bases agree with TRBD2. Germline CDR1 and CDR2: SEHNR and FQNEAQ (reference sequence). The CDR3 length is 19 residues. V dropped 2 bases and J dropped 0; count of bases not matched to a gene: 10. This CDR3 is CASSLTPPTSGRSSYEQYF. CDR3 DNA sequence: TGTGCCAGCAGCTTAACCCCTCCGACTAGCGGGAGGAGCTCCTACGAGCAGTACTTC.

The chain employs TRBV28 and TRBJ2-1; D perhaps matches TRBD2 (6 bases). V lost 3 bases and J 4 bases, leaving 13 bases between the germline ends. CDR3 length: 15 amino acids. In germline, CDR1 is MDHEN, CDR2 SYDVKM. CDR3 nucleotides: TGTGCCAGCAGTTTGAGGAGGGACGTATACAATGAGCAGTTCTTC. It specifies CASSLRRDVYNEQFF.

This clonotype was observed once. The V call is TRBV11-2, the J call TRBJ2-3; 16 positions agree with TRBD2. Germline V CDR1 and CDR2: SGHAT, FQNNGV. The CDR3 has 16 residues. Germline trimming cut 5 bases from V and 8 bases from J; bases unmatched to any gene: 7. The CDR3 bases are TGTGCCAGCAGCCCTGGGACTAGCGGGGGGGTAGGTACGCAGTATTTT. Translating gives CASSPGTSGGVGTQYF.

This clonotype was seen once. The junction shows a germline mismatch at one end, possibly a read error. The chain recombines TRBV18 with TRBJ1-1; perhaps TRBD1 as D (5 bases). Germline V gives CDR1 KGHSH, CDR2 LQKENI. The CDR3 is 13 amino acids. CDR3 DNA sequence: TGTGCCAGCCCACCGGGGGGGAACACTGAAGCTTTCTTT. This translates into CASPPGGNTEAFF.

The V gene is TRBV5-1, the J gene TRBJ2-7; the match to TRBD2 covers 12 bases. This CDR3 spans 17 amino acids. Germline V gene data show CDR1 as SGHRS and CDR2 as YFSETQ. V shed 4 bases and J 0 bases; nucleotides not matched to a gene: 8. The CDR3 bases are TGCGCCAGCAGCCGGACTAGCGGGACCCTCAACTCCTACGAGCAGTACTTC. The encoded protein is CASSRTSGTLNSYEQYF.

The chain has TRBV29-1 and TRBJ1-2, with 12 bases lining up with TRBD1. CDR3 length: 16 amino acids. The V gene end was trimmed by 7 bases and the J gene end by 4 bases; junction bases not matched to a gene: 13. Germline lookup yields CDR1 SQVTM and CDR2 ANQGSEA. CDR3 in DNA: TGCAGCGCCCATGGGGGACAGGGGGCAGGTGGCTATGGCTACACCTTC. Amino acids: CSAHGGQGAGGYGYTF. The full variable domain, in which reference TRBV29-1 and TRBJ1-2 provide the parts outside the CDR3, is SAVISQKPSRDICQRGTSLTIQCQVDSQVTMMFWYRQQPGQSLTLIATANQGSEATYESGFVIDKFPISRPNLTFSTLTVSNMSPEDSSIYLCSAHGGQGAGGYGYTFGSGTRLTVV.

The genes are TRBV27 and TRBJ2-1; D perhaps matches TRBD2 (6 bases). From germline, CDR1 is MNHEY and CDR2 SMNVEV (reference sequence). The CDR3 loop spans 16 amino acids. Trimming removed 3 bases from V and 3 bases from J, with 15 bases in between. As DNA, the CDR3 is TGTGCCAGCAGTTTTAGGGCTAATAGCGGCTACAATGAGCAGTTCTTC. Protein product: CASSFRANSGYNEQFF.

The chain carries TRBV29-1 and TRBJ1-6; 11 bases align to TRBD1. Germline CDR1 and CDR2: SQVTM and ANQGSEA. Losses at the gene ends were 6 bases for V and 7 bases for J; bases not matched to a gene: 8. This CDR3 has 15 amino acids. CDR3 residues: CSVVGDRGENSPLHF. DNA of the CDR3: TGCAGCGTAGTAGGGGACAGGGGGGAGAATTCACCCCTCCACTTT.

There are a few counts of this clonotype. The CDR3 DNA sequence: TGTGCCACCAGCTTTCCCGAAGGCGGACAGGGGGAAGAGACCCAGTACTTC. It encodes CATSFPEGGQGEETQYF. The chain couples TRBV15 to TRBJ2-5; 10 nucleotides match TRBD1. This CDR3 region has 17 residues. CDR1 and CDR2 from the germline V gene are LNHNV and YYDKDF (reference sequence). V lost 5 bases, J lost 3 bases, and 12 bases stayed unmatched.